Below, 8 T cell receptor beta chains from the same sample are listed, as sequenced in a study of T cells in Graves' hyperthyroidism and ophthalmopathy. Amplified regions were TCR beta CDR3 sequences from RNA transcripts. Carried out on the TCR CDR3, a first-round RT-PCR used the HTBI primer set. TCRdb used MiXCR to reprocess the multiplex PCR reads, holding one entry per CDR3 protein. The repertoire consists of hundreds of thousands of distinct CDR3 sequences, with just under 45% occurring once and the leading ten covering roughly 7.2%. Sequences were obtained from peripheral blood or thyroid tissue (not recorded which). The receptors were gathered from an adult man with Graves' disease, either hyperthyroidism or ophthalmopathy (not recorded which).

This clonotype was detected ten times or more. The chain carries TRBV29-1 and TRBJ1-1; D is ambiguous. Per the germline V gene, CDR1 is SQVTM and CDR2 is ANQGSEA. The CDR3 runs to 11 residues. The V end lost 5 bases, the J end lost 5 bases, and 9 bases lay between the germline ends. The CDR3 sequence is CSVRRGTEAFF. The CDR3 region has the DNA TGCAGCGTTAGACGAGGGACTGAAGCTTTCTTT.

This clonotype was found many times. The genes are TRBV7-8 and TRBJ1-1, with 8 bases lining up with TRBD1. Germline assignment: CDR1 SGHVS and CDR2 FQNEAQ. CDR3 length equals 15 residues. The J segment lost 0 bases and the V segment lost 5 bases, leaving 5 bases of the junction unmatched. CDR3 bases: TGTGCCAGCAGCCCCTGGACAGGGCTGAACACTGAAGCTTTCTTT. It codes for CASSPWTGLNTEAFF.

The table lists this clonotype with a few counts. At one boundary the junction diverges from the germline segment, which might be a read error. CDR3 nucleotide sequence: TGCGCCAGCAGCCCCCCTGTCCCGAACACTGAAGCTTTCTTT. It encodes CASSPPVPNTEAFF. V and J are TRBV11-2 and TRBJ1-1; D not resolved. The CDR3 totals 14 residues. Germline CDR1 reads SGHAT; CDR2 reads FQNNGV. Full variable domain (remainder filled in from reference TRBV11-2 and TRBJ1-1): EAGVAQSPRYKIIEKRQSVAFWCNPISGHATLYWYQQILGQGPKLLIQFQNNGVVDDSQLPKDRFSAERLKGVDSTLKIQPAKLEDSAVYLCASSPPVPNTEAFFGQGTRLTVV.

This rearrangement joins TRBV5-1 to TRBJ1-1; D is perhaps TRBD1 (6 bases). CDR1 is SGHRS, CDR2 YFSETQ, per germline. This CDR3 region has 14 residues. V lost 5 bases and J lost 5, with 16 bases in between. The CDR3 sequence is CASSSGQTGTEAFF. The CDR3 DNA reads TGCGCCAGCAGTTCAGGACAGACGGGGACTGAAGCTTTCTTT.

The table lists this clonotype with a few counts. The chain carries TRBV19 and TRBJ1-1; the D gene is possibly TRBD1 (5 bases). With 7 bases removed from V and 4 bases from J, the gap between germline ends came to 22 bases. Looked up from germline, CDR1 is LNHDA and CDR2 is SQIVND (reference sequence). CDR3 length: 16 residues. As DNA, the CDR3 is TGTGCCAGTACGATCCGGGGCTGGGACGATGGCACTGAAGCTTTCTTT. It specifies CASTIRGWDDGTEAFF.

About this clonotype: A single base separates this from a much larger clone, so it may be a read error. The rearrangement joins TRBV10-3 to TRBJ1-2; D is undetermined. The CDR3 is 12 residues long. Trimming cost V 4 bases and J 7 bases, with 10 bases left between them. Per the germline V gene, CDR1 is ENHRY and CDR2 is SYGVKD. This CDR3 reads CAISGSYGGYTF. The CDR3, as DNA: TGTGCCATCAGTGGGTCTTATGGTGGCTACACCTTC.

The chain uses TRBV25-1 and TRBJ2-5; tentative D call: TRBD2 (5 bases). Germline V gene sequence: CDR1 MGHDK, CDR2 SYGVNS. The CDR3 covers 16 residues. V was shortened by 4 bases and J by 1 base, with 16 bases between the two germline ends. The CDR3 DNA reads TGTGCCAGCAGTGCTAGAGGGTGGCAGGCCCAAGAGACCCAGTACTTC. This codes for CASSARGWQAQETQYF.

The chain joins TRBV29-1 to TRBJ1-1; 7 bases align to TRBD1. The CDR3 length is 12 residues. J gave up 4 bases and V 3 bases, and 2 bases lay outside the gene matches. Germline V gene lookup returns CDR1 SQVTM and CDR2 ANQGSEA. CDR3 nucleotide sequence: TGCAGCGTTGACGGACAGGCCACTGAAGCTTTCTTT. Its protein product is CSVDGQATEAFF.